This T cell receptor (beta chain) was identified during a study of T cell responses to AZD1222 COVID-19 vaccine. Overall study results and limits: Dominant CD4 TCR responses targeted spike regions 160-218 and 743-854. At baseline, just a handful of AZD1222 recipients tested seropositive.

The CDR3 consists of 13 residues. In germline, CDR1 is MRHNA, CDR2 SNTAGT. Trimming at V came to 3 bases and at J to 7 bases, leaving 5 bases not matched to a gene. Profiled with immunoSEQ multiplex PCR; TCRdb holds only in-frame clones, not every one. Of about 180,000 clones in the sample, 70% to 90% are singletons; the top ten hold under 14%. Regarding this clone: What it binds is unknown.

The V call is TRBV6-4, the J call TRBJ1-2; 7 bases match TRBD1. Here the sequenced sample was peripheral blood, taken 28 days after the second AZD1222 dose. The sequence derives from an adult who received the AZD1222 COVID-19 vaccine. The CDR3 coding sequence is TGTGCCAGCAGTGAGGGCAGGGGGACTGGCTACACCTTC. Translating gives CASSEGRGTGYTF.